Shown below are 4 T cell receptor beta chains from a single sample sequenced in a study of Ad26.COV2.S vaccination and SARS-CoV-2 variants. Treatment given: about 20 received Ad26.COV2.S at low or high dose, single or two shots; several received placebo; per-sample allocation not given. Day 63 after the first injection of vaccine or placebo was the sampling time. The assay was immunoSEQ multiplex PCR, and TCRdb's table has in-frame clones only and misses some. The table lists some 480,000 clones, 87% of them singletons. Sequenced material: peripheral blood, taken in a trial of Ad26.COV2.S vaccine versus placebo. These TCRs come from a person between 18 and 65 years old who received the Ad26.COV2.S COVID-19 vaccine or a placebo.

The chain has TRBV28 and TRBJ2-2; the match to TRBD2 covers 11 bases. J lost 5 bases, V lost 1 base, and 9 bases had no gene match. This CDR3 has 18 amino acids. Per germline, CDR1 MDHEN and CDR2 SYDVKM. The chain's CDR3 is CASSLSPSGRFGTGELFF. The CDR3 DNA sequence: TGTGCCAGCAGTTTATCTCCTAGCGGGAGGTTCGGGACCGGGGAGCTGTTTTTT.

This chain connects TRBV19 to TRBJ2-1; the D gene could be TRBD1 or TRBD2 (5 bases each). Germline CDR1 is LNHDA and CDR2 is SQIVND (reference sequence). The CDR3 sequence is 17 residues long. The ends were cut back, 4 bases at V and 8 bases at J, with 24 bases in the middle. CDR3 amino acids: CASSRGIGAGDPHEQFF. The DNA for the CDR3 is TGTGCCAGTAGTAGGGGGATCGGAGCCGGAGACCCGCATGAGCAGTTCTTC.

This chain links TRBV24-1 with TRBJ2-7; D not resolved. Germline V gene lookup returns CDR1 KGHDR and CDR2 SFDVKD. The V end was cut by 3 bases, the J end by 3 bases, with 14 bases between. The CDR3 runs 15 residues. In nucleotides, the CDR3 is TGTGCCACCAGTGATCCCTCATCCGGGTTCTACGAGCAGTACTTC. Encoded protein: CATSDPSSGFYEQYF.

DNA for the CDR3: TGTGCCAGCAGCCGACAGGGGACCCAGTACTTC. Protein: CASSRQGTQYF. The chain carries TRBV6-5 and TRBJ2-5, with 7 bases identical to TRBD1. V trimming: 6 bases; J trimming: 7 bases; junction bases outside the gene matches: 2. Per the germline V gene, CDR1 is MNHEY and CDR2 is SVGAGI. This CDR3 has 11 residues.